Below, 7 T cell receptor beta chains from the same sample are listed, as sequenced in a study of T cell responses to AZD1222 COVID-19 vaccine. Repertoires were generated with immunoSEQ multiplex PCR, while TCRdb's copy carries only in-frame clones and drops some. The repertoire holds fewer than 110,000 clones, with more than 75% as singletons. Sequences were derived from peripheral blood, sampled 28 days after the second AZD1222 dose. The receptor set was obtained from an adult who received the AZD1222 COVID-19 vaccine.

The rearrangement links TRBV7-2 to TRBJ2-7; the D gene is possibly TRBD2 (6 bases). Looked up from germline, CDR1 is SGHTA and CDR2 is FQGNSA. V was pared by 1 base and J by 2 bases, with 12 bases between. The CDR3 is made up of 15 amino acids. In DNA, the CDR3 is TGTGCCAGCAGCTTAGGACCTCCGGGAGCCTACGAGCAGTACTTC. Protein product: CASSLGPPGAYEQYF.

The rearrangement links TRBV7-9 to TRBJ2-7, with unresolved D. The germline CDR1 and CDR2 sequences are SEHNR and FQNEAQ (reference sequence). There are 15 residues in the CDR3. Trimming removed 5 bases from V and 2 bases from J, with 16 bases in between. CDR3 sequence: CASSPPPGRTYEQYF. The CDR3 DNA sequence: TGTGCCAGCAGCCCTCCCCCAGGACGCACCTACGAGCAGTACTTC.

The rearrangement uses TRBV7-2 and TRBJ1-1; D is perhaps TRBD1 (6 bases). This CDR3 has 13 residues. V lost 11 bases and J lost 8, with 21 bases in between. Germline CDR1 reads SGHTA; CDR2 reads FQGNSA. CDR3 DNA sequence: TGTGCCTCCTCTTGGACAGTCTACGTGGAAGCTTTCTTT. Translation gives CASSWTVYVEAFF.

The chain uses TRBV9 and TRBJ1-1; possibly TRBD1 for D (6 bases). V was clipped by 5 bases and J by 1 base, with 18 bases between them. Germline CDR1 is SGDLS and CDR2 is YYNGEE. CDR3 length: 16 residues. The DNA of the CDR3 is TGTGCCAGCAGTCCCCTGGCGAGACAGGAGAACACTGAAGCTTTCTTT. Translation gives CASSPLARQENTEAFF.

This chain uses TRBV11-3 with TRBJ2-7; weak D call: TRBD2 (6 bases). Germline V gene sequence: CDR1 SGHNT, CDR2 YENEEA. The length of the CDR3 is 14 residues. V gave up 6 bases and J gave up 3 bases, with 15 bases separating them. Here the CDR3 reads CASSPGPGDYEQYF. The CDR3 bases are TGTGCCAGCAGTCCGGGCCCGGGGGACTACGAGCAGTACTTC.

CDR3 residues: CASSPPTSGSTIETQYF. For the CDR3, the DNA is TGTGCCAGCTCACCACCGACTAGCGGGAGTACTATAGAGACCCAGTACTTC. The chain has TRBV18 and TRBJ2-5, with 12 bases that match TRBD2. V was pared by 0 bases and J by 4 bases, with 6 bases of the junction left unmatched. This CDR3 is built from 17 residues. Germline CDR1 KGHSH, CDR2 LQKENI.

The J gene is TRBJ1-2, the V gene TRBV6-1; the D gene is possibly TRBD1 (5 bases). This CDR3 is 13 amino acids long. The germline gives CDR1 MNHNS, CDR2 SASEGT. V lost 1 base to trimming and J lost 2 bases, with 5 bases between them. The CDR3 is CASSEEGNYGYTF. CDR3 sequence (DNA): TGTGCCAGCAGTGAAGAGGGGAACTATGGCTACACCTTC.